These 19 T cell receptor beta chains were all obtained from the same sample, sequenced in a study of blood T cell repertoires in COVID-19. Assay: immunoSEQ multiplex PCR; the TCRdb copy retains only in-frame clones and omits some. The repertoire holds approximately 310,000 clones, with approximately 81% as singletons. The source material was PBMCs or T cells enriched from blood (not recorded which). The receptor source for this set is a woman aged 25 to 45 who had been exposed to COVID-19.

This clone turned up a few times. The chain uses TRBV6-5 and TRBJ1-6; D perhaps matches TRBD1 (6 bases). This CDR3 has 12 residues. CDR1 and CDR2 from the germline V gene are MNHEY and SVGAGI. Trimming removed 6 bases at V and 16 bases at J, with 16 bases between. CDR3 sequence (DNA): TGTGCCAGCAGCTACAGGACAGATCAACTCCACTTT. Protein sequence: CASSYRTDQLHF.

The V and J genes are TRBV5-1 and TRBJ2-2; no definite D call. CDR1 is SGHRS and CDR2 is YFSETQ in the germline V gene. The CDR3 has 14 residues. Trimming shortened V by 7 bases and J by 1 base, and 11 bases separated the two germline ends. The CDR3 region is CASGQVVNTGELFF. CDR3 coding DNA: TGCGCCAGCGGTCAGGTTGTGAACACCGGGGAGCTGTTTTTT.

The chain links TRBV5-1 to TRBJ1-1; possibly TRBD1 for D (6 bases). Germline assignment: CDR1 SGHRS and CDR2 YFSETQ. CDR3 size: 13 residues. The V end was cut by 1 base, the J end by 4 bases, with 8 bases between. CDR3 region: CASSLQGSTEAFF. The CDR3 DNA reads as TGCGCCAGCAGCTTGCAGGGGAGCACTGAAGCTTTCTTT.

This clone came up a few times. V gene TRBV27 combines with J gene TRBJ2-5, with 16 positions matching TRBD2. CDR1 and CDR2 from the germline V gene are MNHEY and SMNVEV (reference sequence). CDR3 length: 21 residues. Unmatched junction bases numbered 18, after V lost 4 bases and J lost 4 bases. CDR3 amino acids: CASSSLPGTSGGVGHRETQYF. CDR3 nucleotide sequence: TGTGCCAGCAGTTCCCTTCCCGGGACTAGCGGGGGGGTCGGCCATAGAGAGACCCAGTACTTC.

This clone was picked up one time. The genes are TRBV10-1 and TRBJ1-4; D ambiguous. Germline values: CDR1 WNHNN, CDR2 SYGVQD (reference sequence). Trimming cost V 3 bases and J 8 bases, with 13 bases left between them. This CDR3 region has 14 residues. CDR3 nucleotide sequence: TGCGCCAGCAGTGAAGAGGGAATGGGGGAAAAACTGTTTTTT. Its protein product is CASSEEGMGEKLFF.

This sequence joins TRBV2 and TRBJ2-7, with TRBD1 identical over 9 bases. Germline V CDR1 and CDR2: SNHLY, FYNNEI. The CDR3 loop spans 20 amino acids. Trimming took 0 bases from V and 5 from J; bases not matched to a gene: 20. The CDR3 region is CASSEAVWGTGNRVKHEQYF. DNA of the CDR3: TGTGCCAGCAGTGAAGCCGTTTGGGGGACAGGGAATAGGGTGAAGCACGAGCAGTACTTC.

The CDR3 loop reads CASSPTLGQGNQPQHF. The DNA of the CDR3 is TGTGCCAGCAGCCCCACACTCGGACAGGGCAATCAGCCCCAGCATTTT. The V and J genes are TRBV3-1 (or the pseudogene TRBV3-2) and TRBJ1-5; the match to TRBD1 covers 7 bases. The CDR3 runs to 16 residues. Germline CDR1 LGHDT, CDR2 YNNKEL (reference sequence). Germline trimming cut 4 bases from V and 2 bases from J; bases unmatched to any gene: 8.

The rearrangement links TRBV3-1 (or the pseudogene TRBV3-2) to TRBJ1-2; D not resolved. The CDR3 runs to 17 residues. In germline, CDR1 is LGHDT, CDR2 YNNKEL (reference sequence). V dropped 0 bases and J dropped 0 bases, with 14 bases sitting between them. CDR3 amino acids: CASSQDRPRFPNYGYTF. The DNA of the CDR3 is TGTGCCAGCAGCCAAGATCGCCCCAGATTTCCTAACTATGGCTACACCTTC.

The chain joins TRBV3-1 (or the pseudogene TRBV3-2) to TRBJ1-6; TRBD1 is a possible D gene (5 bases). Germline CDR1 is LGHDT and CDR2 is YNNKEL (reference sequence). This CDR3 spans 16 amino acids. V lost 3 bases to trimming and J lost 7 bases, with 16 bases between them. This CDR3 is CASSQAGTMANSPLHF. The CDR3, as DNA: TGTGCCAGCAGCCAGGCGGGGACTATGGCCAATTCACCCCTCCACTTT.

V and J are TRBV30 and TRBJ2-3; D may be TRBD2 (5 bases). This CDR3 is 15 amino acids long. CDR1 and CDR2 (germline): GTSNPN, SVGIG (reference sequence). With 2 bases removed from V and 5 bases from J, the gap between germline ends came to 17 bases. The CDR3 coding sequence is TGTGCCTGGAGTCCCCTGGGTTCCCGGGGAGATACGCAGTATTTT. Its translation is CAWSPLGSRGDTQYF.

Written as DNA, the CDR3 is TGTGCCAGCACTGCGTCTGATGTTGAGACCCAGTACTTC. This gives the protein CASTASDVETQYF. The V gene is TRBV6-5, the J gene TRBJ2-5; D not resolved. Trimming left V 7 bases short and J 5 bases short, with 14 bases between. This CDR3 comprises 13 residues. Germline V gene lookup returns CDR1 MNHEY and CDR2 SVGAGI.

The CDR3, as DNA: TGTGCCAGCTCCTCCGCGGAGAACACTGAAGCTTTCTTT. It encodes CASSSAENTEAFF. The chain carries TRBV6-4 and TRBJ1-1, with D hard to call. The length of the CDR3 is 13 residues. Germline V gives CDR1 MRHNA, CDR2 SNTAGT. V was cut by 8 bases and J by 1 base, with 11 bases left in between.

This clone was seen more than once but under ten times. The chain carries TRBV7-8 and TRBJ1-3; 11 bases line up with TRBD1. Germline V CDR1 and CDR2: SGHVS, FQNEAQ. J lost 1 base, V lost 4 bases, and 6 bases had no gene match. This CDR3 comprises 17 residues. The CDR3 DNA reads as TGTGCCAGCAGCTACGGGGACAGGGGGACTTCTGGAAACACCATATATTTT. It encodes CASSYGDRGTSGNTIYF.

The chain employs TRBV6-5 and TRBJ2-7, with 7 bases identical to TRBD1. The CDR3 is 14 amino acids. The trim removed 7 bases at V and 7 bases at J, leaving 13 bases unmatched. Germline lookup yields CDR1 MNHEY and CDR2 SVGAGI. CDR3 nucleotide sequence: TGTGCCAGCACCAAGACAGGGTCCCCTGAGGAGCAGTACTTC. Its translation: CASTKTGSPEEQYF.

The chain joins TRBV4-3 to TRBJ1-2; maybe TRBD1 (5 bases). This CDR3 has 18 amino acids. V lost 0 bases and J lost 0, with 17 bases in between. Per the germline V gene, CDR1 is LGHNA and CDR2 is YSLEER. The CDR3 region has the DNA TGCGCCAGCAGCCAAGAATCACCAGGGTGGGAAGCTAACTATGGCTACACCTTC. It yields the protein CASSQESPGWEANYGYTF.

The J gene is TRBJ2-3, the V gene TRBV27; no clear D gene. Germline CDR1 is MNHEY and CDR2 is SMNVEV (reference sequence). The CDR3 extends over 15 amino acids. V lost 0 bases and J lost 0, with 7 bases in between. The CDR3 is CASSLSHRSTDTQYF. The CDR3 DNA reads TGTGCCAGCAGTTTATCCCACAGAAGCACAGATACGCAGTATTTT.

The chain combines TRBV5-8 with TRBJ1-1, with TRBD1 matching over 12 bases. Germline V lookup: CDR1 SGHTS, CDR2 YDEGEE. CDR3 length equals 14 residues. Trimming at V came to 6 bases and at J to 6 bases, leaving 6 bases not matched to a gene. The CDR3 DNA reads TGTGCCAGCACCAGGGACAGGGGGCTGCCTGAAGCTTTCTTT. Translation: CASTRDRGLPEAFF.

The chain uses TRBV27 and TRBJ1-5; D perhaps matches TRBD1 (6 bases). From germline, CDR1 is MNHEY and CDR2 SMNVEV (reference sequence). The V and J ends lost 6 bases and 0 bases respectively, with 9 bases between them. The CDR3 is 14 amino acids. The CDR3, as DNA: TGTGCCAGCAGAGGGGGATATAGCAATCAGCCCCAGCATTTT. This translates into CASRGGYSNQPQHF.

V usage is TRBV30 and J usage is TRBJ2-3, with TRBD2 identical over 8 bases. V was clipped by 0 bases and J by 6 bases; unmatched bases: 11. CDR1 and CDR2 from the germline V gene are GTSNPN and SVGIG (reference sequence). CDR3 length: 16 residues. The CDR3 sequence: CAWSVFAGGSSDTQYF. The CDR3, as DNA: TGTGCCTGGAGTGTATTTGCGGGGGGCTCTTCGGATACGCAGTATTTT.